A single sample is the source of the 30 T cell receptor beta chains below, sequenced in a study of identical twins. TCRdb reprocessed the 5' RACE reads via MiXCR and lists one record per CDR3 protein. The data show 460,000 or so distinct CDR3 sequences, over 12% seen once. The sample was also linked to a second study, of yellow fever vaccine responses in identical twins.

Sequencing was performed on CD4+ T cells sorted from blood. The source is a woman under 30 in good health.

The genes are TRBV4-1 and TRBJ2-3; D is undetermined. Trimming pared 0 bases from V and 2 bases from J, leaving 6 bases between. This CDR3 is built from 14 residues. Looked up from germline, CDR1 is MGHRA and CDR2 is YSYEKL. CDR3 loop: CASSQDPSTDTQYF. The DNA for the CDR3 is TGCGCCAGCAGCCAAGATCCCTCCACAGATACGCAGTATTTT.

The chain recombines TRBV20-1 with TRBJ2-7, with TRBD1 matching 10 bases. J lost 7 bases, V lost 6 bases, and 9 bases had no gene match. Per germline, CDR1 DFQATT and CDR2 SNEGSKA (reference sequence). This CDR3 contains 13 residues. The CDR3 sequence is CSATGQGIVEQYF. The CDR3 DNA reads as TGCAGTGCAACGGGACAGGGGATCGTAGAGCAGTACTTC.

The V call is TRBV7-9, the J call TRBJ2-7, with 7 bases fitting TRBD1. V dropped 6 bases and J dropped 2; count of bases not matched to a gene: 10. This CDR3 has 15 residues. The germline V gene has CDR1 SEHNR and CDR2 FQNEAQ (reference sequence). In nucleotides, the CDR3 is TGTGCCAGCAGTTCCGGACAGGCCAGAACCTACGAGCAGTACTTC. This translates into CASSSGQARTYEQYF.

This clonotype turned up a few times. This rearrangement joins TRBV28 to TRBJ2-6; perhaps TRBD2 as D (6 bases). The germline V gene encodes CDR1 MDHEN and CDR2 SYDVKM. With 6 bases removed from V and 0 bases from J, the gap between germline ends came to 12 bases. The CDR3 totals 16 residues. The CDR3 DNA is TGTGCCAGCAGGGGGGGAGGAGGCTCTGGGGCCAACGTCCTGACTTTC. Residues: CASRGGGGSGANVLTF.

The chain has TRBV18 and TRBJ2-1; D ambiguous. The CDR3 has 11 amino acids. V lost 6 bases and J 8 bases, leaving 8 bases between the germline ends. CDR1 is KGHSH, CDR2 LQKENI, per germline. CDR3 nucleotides: TGTGCCAGCTCGGGGTTGGATGAGCAGTTCTTC. Its protein is CASSGLDEQFF.

This clonotype has just a few counts. The rearrangement joins TRBV24-1 to TRBJ2-2; TRBD2 matches 8 bases. With V trimmed by 9 bases and J by 14 bases, 10 bases remained unmatched. Germline loops: CDR1 KGHDR, CDR2 SFDVKD. This CDR3 contains 12 residues. The CDR3 sequence: CATSGTRTSLFF. The CDR3 DNA follows: TGTGCCACCTCCGGGACTAGAACGAGTCTGTTTTTT.

This clonotype was detected ten times or more. The gene calls are TRBV29-1 and TRBJ2-7, with D perhaps TRBD1 (7 bases). The germline gives CDR1 SQVTM, CDR2 ANQGSEA. V lost 7 bases and J lost 3, with 10 bases in between. This CDR3 contains 11 residues. As DNA, the CDR3 is TGCAGCGCAGGGGGGATCTACGAGCAGTACTTC. Amino acids: CSAGGIYEQYF.

This clonotype was counted once. The CDR3 does not close with the conserved phenylalanine or tryptophan, likely indicating a read error. V is TRBV5-1 and J is TRBJ2-2; the match to TRBD2 covers 13 bases. Losses at the gene ends were 4 bases for V and 5 bases for J; bases not matched to a gene: 8. This CDR3 spans 17 amino acids. Germline CDR1 reads SGHRS; CDR2 reads YFSETQ. CDR3 sequence: CASSRGLAGARTGELFV. In DNA form, the CDR3 reads TGCGCCAGCAGCCGAGGACTAGCGGGGGCACGAACCGGGGAGCTGTTTGTT.

V and J are TRBV12-3 or TRBV12-4 and TRBJ2-7; 8 nucleotides line up with TRBD1. CDR3 size: 15 residues. The trim removed 5 bases at V and 2 bases at J, leaving 8 bases unmatched. The CDR3 spells CASSDTGGGTYEQYF. As DNA, the CDR3 is TGTGCCAGCAGTGATACAGGGGGAGGCACCTACGAGCAGTACTTC.

The chain carries TRBV11-3 and TRBJ2-5, with a tentative D call TRBD1 (6 bases). The CDR3 covers 15 residues. Germline CDR1 reads SGHNT; CDR2 reads YENEEA. V was trimmed by 0 bases and J by 1 base, leaving 9 bases between them. The CDR3 coding sequence is TGTGCCAGCAGCTTAGACGGGACAAGCCAAGAGACCCAGTACTTC. Translated: CASSLDGTSQETQYF.

The chain joins TRBV29-1 to TRBJ2-2; D possibly corresponds to TRBD1 (5 bases). The CDR3 is 13 amino acids. The V and J ends lost 3 bases and 3 bases respectively, with 8 bases between them. CDR1 is SQVTM, CDR2 ANQGSEA, per germline. CDR3 nucleotides: TGCAGCGTTGATAAGGGGTACACCGGGGAGCTGTTTTTT. It specifies CSVDKGYTGELFF.

There are a few counts of this clonotype. V and J are TRBV6-5 and TRBJ2-2; D not resolved. Germline V gene lookup returns CDR1 MNHEY and CDR2 SVGAGI. The CDR3 extends over 17 amino acids. V was trimmed by 3 bases and J by 6 bases, leaving 20 bases between them. The CDR3 here is CASSYLEKRLVAGELFF. The DNA for the CDR3 is TGTGCCAGCAGTTATCTCGAAAAGCGCCTGGTCGCCGGGGAGCTGTTTTTT.

The V gene is TRBV12-3 or TRBV12-4, the J gene TRBJ2-3, with 10 bases fitting TRBD1. The CDR3 is made up of 15 amino acids. J lost 6 bases, V lost 4 bases, and 7 bases had no gene match. The CDR3 DNA follows: TGTGCCAGCAGTTCTCCGACAGGGGGCGTGGATACGCAGTATTTT. Protein product: CASSSPTGGVDTQYF.

This clonotype has a handful of counts. The chain has TRBV4-2 and TRBJ2-1, with 7 bases identical to TRBD2. The CDR3 extends over 19 amino acids. Germline loops: CDR1 LGHNA, CDR2 YNFKEQ. J lost 0 bases, V lost 4 bases, and 15 bases had no gene match. The CDR3 loop reads CASSRVQRGARSSYNEQFF. In DNA, the CDR3 is TGTGCCAGCAGCCGGGTACAGCGGGGTGCCCGAAGCTCCTACAATGAGCAGTTCTTC.

V is TRBV6-5 and J is TRBJ2-7, with TRBD1 identical over 8 bases. This CDR3 has 16 residues. CDR1 MNHEY and CDR2 SVGAGI come from the germline V gene. The V and J ends lost 0 bases and 2 bases, in that order; junction bases with no gene match: 6. In nucleotides, the CDR3 is TGTGCCAGCAGTTACTCGGGGACAGGCGATCCCTACGAGCAGTACTTC. Its protein product is CASSYSGTGDPYEQYF.

J is TRBJ2-1 and V is TRBV28, with 7 bases lining up with TRBD2. Germline V gene data show CDR1 as MDHEN and CDR2 as SYDVKM. This CDR3 region has 16 residues. With V trimmed by 4 bases and J by 3 bases, 9 bases remained unmatched. The CDR3 DNA reads TGTGCCAGCAGTTCGCCAGCGGGGCTCAACTACAATGAGCAGTTCTTC. Translation gives CASSSPAGLNYNEQFF. The full variable domain, with the rest looked up from reference TRBV28 and TRBJ2-1, is DVKVTQSSRYLVKRTGEKVFLECVQDMDHENMFWYRQDPGLGLRLIYFSYDVKMKEKGDIPEGYSVSREKKERFSLILESASTNQTSMYLCASSSPAGLNYNEQFFGPGTRLTVL.

This clonotype turned up a few times. The chain carries TRBV5-4 and TRBJ2-3; no clear D gene. V gave up 4 bases and J gave up 2 bases, with 17 bases separating them. Germline CDR1 reads SGHNT; CDR2 reads YYREEE (reference sequence). CDR3 size: 16 residues. The CDR3 DNA reads TGTGCCAGCAGCCCAGAACTATTATCCTTCACAGATACGCAGTATTTT. This codes for CASSPELLSFTDTQYF.

There are a few counts of this clonotype. This rearrangement joins TRBV20-1 to TRBJ2-7, with 11 bases aligning to TRBD2. The trim removed 0 bases at V and 3 bases at J, leaving 19 bases unmatched. Germline CDR1 reads DFQATT; CDR2 reads SNEGSKA (reference sequence). The CDR3 consists of 20 residues. CDR3 sequence (DNA): TGCAGTGCTAGAGATCTGGGGCCCAAAATTAGCGGGAGGGCCAACTACGAGCAGTACTTC. Its translation is CSARDLGPKISGRANYEQYF.

The rearrangement uses TRBV7-8 and TRBJ1-6, with TRBD1 matching over 11 bases. In germline, CDR1 is SGHVS, CDR2 FQNEAQ. With 5 bases clipped from V and 5 bases from J, the junction kept 5 bases outside the gene matches. The length of the CDR3 is 16 residues. The CDR3 DNA sequence: TGTGCCAGCAGCCCTTGGGACAGGGGGAATAATTCACCCCTCCACTTT. This encodes CASSPWDRGNNSPLHF. Supplemented by reference TRBV7-8 and TRBJ1-6, the full variable domain reads GAGVSQSPRYKVAKRGQDVALRCDPISGHVSLFWYQQALGQGPEFLTYFQNEAQLDKSGLPSDRFFAERPEGSVSTLKIQRTQQEDSAVYLCASSPWDRGNNSPLHFGNGTRLTVT.

V is TRBV7-6 and J is TRBJ2-1; tentatively, D is TRBD1 (5 bases). V dropped 6 bases and J dropped 7 bases, with 16 bases sitting between them. There are 14 residues in the CDR3. Germline V gene data show CDR1 as SGHVS and CDR2 as FNYEAQ. Here the CDR3 reads CASSLARQTNEQFF. CDR3 bases: TGTGCCAGCAGTCTGGCCCGACAGACGAATGAGCAGTTCTTC.

This clonotype was recorded a few times. The rearrangement uses TRBV10-3 and TRBJ2-1; D remains ambiguous. V was pared by 2 bases and J by 4 bases, with 9 bases between. The CDR3 consists of 14 residues. The germline V gene encodes CDR1 ENHRY and CDR2 SYGVKD. CDR3 coding DNA: TGTGCCATCAGTGAGGACCTTTTATACAATGAGCAGTTCTTC. Translating it yields CAISEDLLYNEQFF.

The chain couples TRBV4-1 to TRBJ2-3; D is perhaps TRBD1 (5 bases). The germline V gene has CDR1 MGHRA and CDR2 YSYEKL. The CDR3 loop spans 14 amino acids. Trimming took 1 base from V and 4 from J, leaving 9 bases between them. The CDR3: CASSQAGIPDTQYF. The CDR3 DNA sequence: TGCGCCAGCAGCCAAGCAGGGATCCCAGATACGCAGTATTTT.

The chain links TRBV7-9 to TRBJ2-7; 9 nucleotides match TRBD2. The CDR3 covers 15 residues. V trimming: 2 bases; J trimming: 4 bases; junction bases outside the gene matches: 6. Germline lookup yields CDR1 SEHNR and CDR2 FQNEAQ (reference sequence). This CDR3 reads CASSLISGSPYEQYF. CDR3 DNA sequence: TGTGCCAGCAGCTTAATTAGCGGGAGCCCGTACGAGCAGTACTTC.

This sequence joins TRBV3-1 and TRBJ2-7; D tentatively reads TRBD1 or TRBD2 (5 bases each). The CDR3 loop spans 15 amino acids. Trimming left V 1 base short and J 4 bases short, with 14 bases between. The germline V gene has CDR1 LGHDT and CDR2 YNNKEL (reference sequence). Here the CDR3 reads CASSQASGLRYEQYF. The CDR3 region has the DNA TGTGCCAGCAGCCAAGCATCGGGGCTGAGATACGAGCAGTACTTC.

This clonotype showed up just a few times. The chain carries TRBV12-3 or TRBV12-4 and TRBJ2-7; weak D call: TRBD1 (7 bases). The CDR3 spans 14 residues. Trimming left V 5 bases short and J 5 bases short, with 16 bases between. CDR3 sequence: CASSGLGRGDEQYF. The DNA of the CDR3 is TGTGCCAGCAGTGGCCTGGGCAGGGGGGACGAGCAGTACTTC.

The chain recombines TRBV7-9 with TRBJ2-7, with 10 bases fitting TRBD1. With 5 bases clipped from V and 5 bases from J, the junction kept 12 bases outside the gene matches. Germline V gene lookup returns CDR1 SEHNR and CDR2 FQNEAQ (reference sequence). The CDR3 spans 16 residues. The CDR3 is CASSLQTGTGANEQYF. The DNA for the CDR3 is TGTGCCAGCAGCCTCCAAACCGGGACAGGGGCCAACGAGCAGTACTTC.

The V call is TRBV5-1, the J call TRBJ2-7; tentatively, D is TRBD2 (6 bases). CDR1 is SGHRS and CDR2 is YFSETQ in the germline V gene. The germline V and J ends were trimmed by 4 bases and 3 bases, with 14 bases remaining between them. The CDR3 contains 14 residues. CDR3 coding DNA: TGCGCCAGCAGCACAGGAGGGCTTGGCTACGAGCAGTACTTC. It codes for CASSTGGLGYEQYF.

Only one count was recorded for this clonotype. The chain uses TRBV5-5 and TRBJ2-7; D is unclear. The CDR3 covers 15 residues. V shed 1 base and J shed 2 bases, with 13 bases lying between them. Looked up from germline, CDR1 is SGHKS and CDR2 is YYEKEE (reference sequence). The CDR3 loop is CASSLNPLDPYEQYF. As DNA, the CDR3 is TGTGCCAGCAGCTTGAATCCCCTAGACCCCTACGAGCAGTACTTC. Combining the CDR3 with reference TRBV5-5 and TRBJ2-7 gives the whole variable domain DAGVTQSPTHLIKTRGQQVTLRCSPISGHKSVSWYQQVLGQGPQFIFQYYEKEERGRGNFPDRFSARQFPNYSSELNVNALLLGDSALYLCASSLNPLDPYEQYFGPGTRLTVT.

The genes are TRBV7-2 and TRBJ2-1; TRBD2 matches 7 bases. Trimming at V came to 5 bases and at J to 4 bases, leaving 8 bases not matched to a gene. CDR3 length: 15 residues. Germline CDR1 reads SGHTA; CDR2 reads FQGNSA. This chain's CDR3 is CASSPGGKTYNEQFF. CDR3 coding DNA: TGTGCCAGCAGCCCCGGGGGGAAGACTTACAATGAGCAGTTCTTC.

This clonotype was seen a few times. The chain couples TRBV18 to TRBJ2-3; the D gene is possibly TRBD1 (5 bases). With 2 bases removed from V and 0 bases from J, the gap between germline ends came to 15 bases. CDR3 length equals 17 residues. CDR1 is KGHSH and CDR2 is LQKENI in the germline V gene. The CDR3 DNA reads TGTGCCAGCTCACCAGTCTCAGGGAAAGCGAGCACAGATACGCAGTATTTT. Translated, it gives CASSPVSGKASTDTQYF.